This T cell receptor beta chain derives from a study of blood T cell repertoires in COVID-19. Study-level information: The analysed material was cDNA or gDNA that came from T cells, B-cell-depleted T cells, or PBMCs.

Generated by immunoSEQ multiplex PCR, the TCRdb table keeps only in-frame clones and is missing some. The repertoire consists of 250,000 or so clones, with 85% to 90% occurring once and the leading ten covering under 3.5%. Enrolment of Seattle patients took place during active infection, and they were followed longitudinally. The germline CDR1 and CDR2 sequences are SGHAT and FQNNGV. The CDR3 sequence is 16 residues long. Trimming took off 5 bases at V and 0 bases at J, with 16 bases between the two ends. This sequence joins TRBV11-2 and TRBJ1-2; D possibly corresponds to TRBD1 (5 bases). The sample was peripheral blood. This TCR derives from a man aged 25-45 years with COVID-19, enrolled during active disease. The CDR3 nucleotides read TGTGCCAGCAGCCCCTTGGGGGGAGAATCTAACTATGGCTACACCTTC. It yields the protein CASSPLGGESNYGYTF.